Given below is one TCR beta chain in context. The antigen remains undetermined. These data come from a study of shared clonotypes between healthy human individuals. Points from the study as a whole: Naive subsets generally had larger estimated richness than memory subsets.

The V and J ends lost 5 bases and 6 bases respectively, with 11 bases between them. The CDR3 runs to 13 residues. CDR1 is LNHDA and CDR2 is SQIVND in the germline V gene (reference sequence). Each cell subset's genomic DNA was divided evenly among several immunoSEQ plates. Per the original methods: Junction-only immunoSEQ sequences carried no quality scores, so filtering differed. Sequencing used immunoSEQ multiplex PCR; TCRdb keeps in-frame clones, though not all of them. The DNA was the basis for D and trimming; V, J and clone size are from that table. The sample consists of millions of clones, 90% to 95% of them appearing once.

The clonotype originates from a man between 18 and 35 years old in good health. Some clones in this sample may be carry-over from other donors' samples. The chain has TRBV19 and TRBJ2-1; D unresolved. The sample consisted of naive CD4+ T cells from PBMCs. The subset was: CD45RA+ positively selected. The CDR3 region is CASSLRETNEQFF. The CDR3 DNA follows: TGTGCCAGTAGTTTGCGAGAAACCAATGAGCAGTTCTTC. The whole variable domain, filled in from reference TRBV19 and TRBJ2-1, reads DGGITQSPKYLFRKEGQNVTLSCEQNLNHDAMYWYRQDPGQGLRLIYYSQIVNDFQKGDIAEGYSVSREKKESFPLTVTSAQKNPTAFYLCASSLRETNEQFFGPGTRLTVL.